This TCR beta chain was identified during a study of blood T cell repertoires in COVID-19. Study-wide background: Sample material is recorded as cDNA or gDNA derived from T cells, B-cell-depleted T cells, or PBMCs.

Under the authors' procedure: Amplifying reference gene primers gave estimates of nucleated cell counts. The method was immunoSEQ multiplex PCR; TCRdb's version includes in-frame clones alone and lacks a portion of them. That table furnishes V, J and clone size, whereas the DNA furnished D and trimming. This sample has about 200,000 clones, with under 90% found just once. Trimming shortened V by 5 bases and J by 5 bases, and 15 bases separated the two germline ends. There are 13 residues in the CDR3. Germline V gene data show CDR1 as GTSNPN and CDR2 as SVGIG (reference sequence). The TCR comes from a man aged 45-60 years with acute or convalescent COVID-19. Sample: peripheral blood. V and J are TRBV30 and TRBJ1-1; a weak D match, TRBD1 (6 bases). For the CDR3, the DNA is TGTGCCTGGGCCCGAGGGGGAGGGACTGAAGCTTTCTTT. Translating gives CAWARGGGTEAFF.